The 8 T cell receptor beta chains below come from one sample, sequenced in a study of blood T cell repertoires in COVID-19. The table came from immunoSEQ multiplex PCR; TCRdb's copy has only in-frame clones and leaves some out. The repertoire holds over 150,000 clones, around nine tenths seen once, with less than 1.5% in the top ten. The specimen was peripheral blood. These receptors were collected from a man aged 25-45 years with acute or convalescent COVID-19.

This chain connects TRBV25-1 to TRBJ1-1; maybe TRBD1 (6 bases). The CDR3 runs 15 residues. The ends were cut back, 1 base at V and 1 base at J, with 10 bases in the middle. Germline loops: CDR1 MGHDK, CDR2 SYGVNS. DNA for the CDR3: TGTGCCAGCAGTGAATGGGGCAGGGGGAACACTGAAGCTTTCTTT. It codes for CASSEWGRGNTEAFF.

The count of this clone is one. The chain uses TRBV29-1 and TRBJ1-1, with 8 bases that match TRBD1. CDR1 SQVTM and CDR2 ANQGSEA come from the germline V gene. J was trimmed by 8 bases and V by 4 bases; bases with no gene match: 12. The CDR3 has 14 amino acids. The CDR3: CSVGIGQGGREAFF. The CDR3 bases are TGCAGCGTTGGAATTGGACAGGGTGGTAGGGAAGCTTTCTTT.

The chain employs TRBV6-5 and TRBJ1-1; D is possibly TRBD1 (6 bases). Trimming left V 6 bases short and J 10 bases short, with 21 bases between. CDR1 MNHEY and CDR2 SVGAGI come from the germline V gene. The CDR3 is 14 amino acids. Here the CDR3 DNA reads TGTGCCAGCAGCGAGCACCAGGGGTTTGGTAGAGCTTTCTTT. Translating gives CASSEHQGFGRAFF.

The rearrangement uses TRBV29-1 and TRBJ2-7, with D possibly being TRBD2 (5 bases). This CDR3 comprises 13 residues. With 7 bases removed from V and 7 bases from J, the gap between germline ends came to 20 bases. The germline CDR1 and CDR2 sequences are SQVTM and ANQGSEA. The CDR3 region is CSAGVRSTGEQYF. The DNA of the CDR3 is TGCAGCGCCGGGGTTAGGAGCACGGGTGAGCAGTACTTC.

The chain links TRBV5-4 to TRBJ1-6; tentative D call: TRBD1 (6 bases). Looked up from germline, CDR1 is SGHNT and CDR2 is YYREEE (reference sequence). CDR3 size: 14 residues. The V and J ends lost 4 bases and 7 bases respectively, with 12 bases between them. CDR3 protein: CASSVDRTNSPLHF. CDR3 sequence (DNA): TGTGCCAGCAGCGTTGACAGGACCAATTCACCCCTCCACTTT.

V and J are TRBV30 and TRBJ1-6, with a possible D match to TRBD1 (6 bases). Trimming took 3 bases from V and 6 from J, leaving 18 bases between them. Germline V gene lookup returns CDR1 GTSNPN and CDR2 SVGIG (reference sequence). The CDR3 runs 16 residues. The CDR3 sequence: CAWSLLGARSNSPLHF. DNA for the CDR3: TGTGCCTGGAGCTTGCTGGGGGCGCGGAGTAATTCACCCCTCCACTTT. Drawing the rest from reference TRBV30 and TRBJ1-6, the complete variable domain is SQTIHQWPATLVQPVGSPLSLECTVEGTSNPNLYWYRQAAGRGLQLLFYSVGIGQISSEVPQNLSASRPQDRQFILSSKKLLLSDSGFYLCAWSLLGARSNSPLHFGNGTRLTVT.

V usage is TRBV28 and J usage is TRBJ1-5; D not certain. Trimming removed 2 bases from V and 10 bases from J, with 12 bases in between. CDR1 is MDHEN, CDR2 SYDVKM, per germline. The CDR3 is 13 residues long. CDR3 sequence reads: CASSLPPFPPQHF. DNA for the CDR3: TGTGCCAGCAGTTTACCCCCTTTTCCTCCCCAGCATTTT.

This chain uses TRBV27 with TRBJ1-1, with D unresolved. Germline assignment: CDR1 MNHEY and CDR2 SMNVEV (reference sequence). The germline V and J ends were trimmed by 5 bases and 0 bases, with 7 bases remaining between them. This CDR3 is 13 amino acids long. For the CDR3, the DNA is TGTGCCAGCAGTCGAGCTATGAACACTGAAGCTTTCTTT. This gives the protein CASSRAMNTEAFF.